What follows are 3 T cell receptor beta chains derived from one specimen sequenced in a study of shared clonotypes between healthy human individuals. Sequenced by immunoSEQ multiplex PCR; TCRdb stores in-frame clones only, minus some. The data hold roughly 2.5 million clones, with just over 90% observed a single time. The sample was naive CD4+ T cells sorted from blood. Described subset: CD45RA+ positively selected. Every receptor here comes from a young man in good health.

The chain links TRBV4-1 to TRBJ1-2; possible D gene TRBD1, 5 bases. Trimming left V 0 bases short and J 4 bases short, with 12 bases between. The germline CDR1 and CDR2 sequences are MGHRA and YSYEKL. CDR3 size: 15 residues. The CDR3 nucleotides are TGCGCCAGCAGCCAAGAGGGGACGAGCCCCTATGGCTACACCTTC. This translates into CASSQEGTSPYGYTF.

The chain combines TRBV30 with TRBJ2-2; a possible D gene is TRBD2 (6 bases). The CDR3 contains 18 residues. V was shortened by 1 base and J by 0 bases, with 18 bases between the two germline ends. Germline values: CDR1 GTSNPN, CDR2 SVGIG (reference sequence). The CDR3 DNA sequence: TGTGCCTGGAGTGCCGGGACTGGGCGATCTGCGAACACCGGGGAGCTGTTTTTT. Residues: CAWSAGTGRSANTGELFF.

The V call is TRBV5-1, the J call TRBJ2-7; D not certain. The length of the CDR3 is 12 residues. Trimming took off 7 bases at V and 1 base at J, with 9 bases between the two ends. The V gene's germline CDR1 is SGHRS and CDR2 YFSETQ. The CDR3 spells CASGHQSYEQYF. CDR3 nucleotide sequence: TGCGCCAGCGGGCACCAGTCCTACGAGCAGTACTTC.